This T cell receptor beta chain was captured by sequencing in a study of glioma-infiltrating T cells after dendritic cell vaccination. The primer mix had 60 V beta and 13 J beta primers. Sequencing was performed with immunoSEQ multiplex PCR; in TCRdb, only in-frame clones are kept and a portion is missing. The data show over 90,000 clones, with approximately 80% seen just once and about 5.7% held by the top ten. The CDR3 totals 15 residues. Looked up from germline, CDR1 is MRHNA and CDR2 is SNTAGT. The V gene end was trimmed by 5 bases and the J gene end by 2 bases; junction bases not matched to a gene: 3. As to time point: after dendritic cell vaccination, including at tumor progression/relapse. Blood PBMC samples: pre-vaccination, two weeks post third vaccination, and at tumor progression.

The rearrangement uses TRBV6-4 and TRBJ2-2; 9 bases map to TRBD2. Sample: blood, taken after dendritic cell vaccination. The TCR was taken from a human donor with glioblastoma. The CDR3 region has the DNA TGTGCCAGCAGTCCGCTAGCGGGAAACACCGGGGAGCTGTTTTTT. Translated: CASSPLAGNTGELFF.